This entry features one T cell receptor (beta chain) sequence. Its antigen remains unidentified. Two oligonucleotides, mixed equimolar, formed the beta constant-region primer covering TRBC1 and TRBC2. Each CDR3 protein gets one entry after TCRdb re-called the UMI-ligation and nested PCR reads with MiXCR. The data show 150,000 or so distinct CDR3 sequences, about a sixth seen once. These data belong to a study of naive and memory T cell subsets. V lost 3 bases and J lost 5, with 22 bases in between. CDR3 length: 17 residues. Study results and caveats: In naive cells, over 95% of TCR sequences were seen only once. Each distinct alpha or beta sequence counts as one clonotype.

This sequence was found in a human donor in good health. Sequenced sample: naive CD4+ T cells from blood. The rearrangement uses TRBV12-3 or TRBV12-4 and TRBJ2-5, with D possibly TRBD2 on 6 matching bases. CDR3 nucleotide sequence: TGTGCCAGCAGTTTTCCCTCGGGGGTGAGGGGAGGCGAGACCCAGTACTTC. Translated: CASSFPSGVRGGETQYF.